The clone carrying this T cell receptor (beta chain) was seen more than once but under ten times. Its antigen remains unidentified. The data derive from a study of CD8 T cells in ankylosing spondylitis. General study results and limits: Reportedly, matched ankylosing spondylitis synovial fluid was significantly enriched for disease-linked clones. In ankylosing spondylitis blood, a motif of about eight highly homologous TCR beta variants appeared characteristic.

A quantitative 5'-RACE method, one with molecular barcodes, was used to make TCR beta libraries. TCRdb re-called the 5' RACE reads with MiXCR, one entry per CDR3 protein. Of under 850,000 distinct CDR3 sequences listed, about 20% are singletons. J gave up 7 bases and V 2 bases, and 14 bases lay outside the gene matches. Looked up from germline, CDR1 is DFQATT and CDR2 is SNEGSKA (reference sequence). This CDR3 region has 16 residues. Sequenced: blood, either unsorted or a sorted T cell fraction (not recorded which). This chain links TRBV20-1 with TRBJ2-1; 7 positions match TRBD2. The sequence was collected from a male donor with ankylosing spondylitis. In DNA, the CDR3 is TGCAGTGCTAGAAACACGCGAGTGGGGGGGACGAATGAGCAGTTCTTC. Translation gives CSARNTRVGGTNEQFF.